This TCR beta chain was profiled in a study of cytomegalovirus exposure and HLA in healthy donors. Regarding the study as a whole: Per a prior analysis, the majority of TCR beta V segments were productive roughly 90% or roughly 30% of the time. Presence/absence analyses rested on an assumption that sequencing depth was roughly uniform across donors.

This clone has a single count. Its antigen is not known. It was with 60 Vbeta and 13 Jbeta primers that the PCR ran. Per the original data handling: Later work found 65 million to 85 million unique TCR beta chains, with about 10 million shared. Here immunoSEQ multiplex PCR was the method, and the copy in TCRdb shows in-frame clones only, minus some. That table is the source of V, J and clone size, and D and trimming were worked out from the DNA. The sample has around 140,000 clones, approximately 80% seen once. Germline CDR1 and CDR2: MDHEN and SYDVKM. The V and J ends lost 5 bases and 0 bases respectively, with 11 bases between them. The CDR3 covers 15 residues.

Input material: PBMCs. V and J are TRBV28 and TRBJ1-3; no clear D. The clonotype was recovered from a man aged 35 to 55 in good health and CMV-seronegative. The chain's CDR3 is CASSDSASSGNTIYF. CDR3 coding DNA: TGTGCCAGCAGTGATTCAGCGAGCTCTGGAAACACCATATATTTT.